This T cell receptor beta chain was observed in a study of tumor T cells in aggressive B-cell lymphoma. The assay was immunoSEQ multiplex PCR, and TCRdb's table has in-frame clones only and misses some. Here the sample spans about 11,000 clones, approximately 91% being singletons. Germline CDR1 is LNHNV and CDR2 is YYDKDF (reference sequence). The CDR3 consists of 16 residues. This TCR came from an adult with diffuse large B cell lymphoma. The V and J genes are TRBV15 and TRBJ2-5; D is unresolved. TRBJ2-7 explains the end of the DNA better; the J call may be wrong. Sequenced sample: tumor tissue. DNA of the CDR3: TGTGCCACCAGCCCCCCCACCGCAGCGAGCTCCTACGAGCAGTACTTC. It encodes CATSPPTAASSYEQYF.